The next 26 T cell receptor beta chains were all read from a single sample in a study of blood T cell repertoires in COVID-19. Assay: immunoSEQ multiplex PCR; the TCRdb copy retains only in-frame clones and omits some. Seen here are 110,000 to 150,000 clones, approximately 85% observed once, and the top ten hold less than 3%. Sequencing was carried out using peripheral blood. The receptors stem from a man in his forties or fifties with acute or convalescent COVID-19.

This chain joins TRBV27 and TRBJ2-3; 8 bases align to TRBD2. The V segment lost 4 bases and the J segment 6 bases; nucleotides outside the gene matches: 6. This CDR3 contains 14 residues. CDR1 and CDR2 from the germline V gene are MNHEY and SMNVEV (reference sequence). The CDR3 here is CASSSGLVADTQYF. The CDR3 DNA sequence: TGTGCCAGCAGTTCGGGACTAGTTGCGGATACGCAGTATTTT.

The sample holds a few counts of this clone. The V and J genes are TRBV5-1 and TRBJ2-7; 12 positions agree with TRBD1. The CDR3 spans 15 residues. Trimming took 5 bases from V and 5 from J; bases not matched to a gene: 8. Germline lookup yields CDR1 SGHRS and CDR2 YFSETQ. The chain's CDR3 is CASSPVGQGAHEQYF. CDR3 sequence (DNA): TGCGCCAGCAGTCCTGTGGGACAGGGGGCCCACGAGCAGTACTTC.

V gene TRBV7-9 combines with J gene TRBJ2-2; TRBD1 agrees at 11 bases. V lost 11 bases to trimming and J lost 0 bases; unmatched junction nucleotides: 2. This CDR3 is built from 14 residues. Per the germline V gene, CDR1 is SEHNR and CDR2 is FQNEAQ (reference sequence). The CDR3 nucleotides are TGTGCCCGGACAGGGGGCTCGAACACCGGGGAGCTGTTTTTT. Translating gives CARTGGSNTGELFF.

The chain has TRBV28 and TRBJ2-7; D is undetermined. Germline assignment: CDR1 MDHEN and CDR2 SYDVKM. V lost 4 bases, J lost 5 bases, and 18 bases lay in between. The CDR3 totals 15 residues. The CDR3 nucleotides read TGTGCCAGCAGTTCTATAGCCCCGGCAATTAACGAGCAGTACTTC. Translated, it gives CASSSIAPAINEQYF.

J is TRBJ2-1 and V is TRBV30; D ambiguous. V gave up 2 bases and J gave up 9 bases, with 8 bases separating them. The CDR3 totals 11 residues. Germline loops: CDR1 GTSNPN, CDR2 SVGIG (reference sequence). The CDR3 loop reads CAWSPAGEQFF. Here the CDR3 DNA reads TGTGCCTGGAGTCCCGCAGGTGAGCAGTTCTTC.

This chain's CDR3 is CASSNSGEQYF. The CDR3 DNA follows: TGTGCCAGCAGCAACTCGGGGGAGCAGTACTTC. The chain uses TRBV7-9 and TRBJ2-7, with D possibly being TRBD2 (5 bases). The length of the CDR3 is 11 residues. V was trimmed by 5 bases and J by 7 bases, leaving 9 bases between them. The germline gives CDR1 SEHNR, CDR2 FQNEAQ (reference sequence).

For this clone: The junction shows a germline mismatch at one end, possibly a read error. The CDR3, as DNA: TGTGCCGGCAGTTCCCCGGGACAGTCCTACGAGCAGTACTTC. Translated: CAGSSPGQSYEQYF. V gene TRBV28 combines with J gene TRBJ2-7, with TRBD1 matching over 7 bases. The CDR3 extends over 14 amino acids. Germline CDR1 MDHEN, CDR2 SYDVKM.

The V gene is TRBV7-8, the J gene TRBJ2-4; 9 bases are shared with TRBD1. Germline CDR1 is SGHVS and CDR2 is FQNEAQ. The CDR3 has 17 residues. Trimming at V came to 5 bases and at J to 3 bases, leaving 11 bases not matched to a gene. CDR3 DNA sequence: TGTGCCAGCAGCCCAAGGACAGGGGCTCAAAGCAAAAACATTCAGTACTTC. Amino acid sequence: CASSPRTGAQSKNIQYF.

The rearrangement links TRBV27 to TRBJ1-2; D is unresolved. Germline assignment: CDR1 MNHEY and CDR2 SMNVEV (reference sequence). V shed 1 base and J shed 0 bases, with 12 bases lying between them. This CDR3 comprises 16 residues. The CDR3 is CASSLYYAGSNYGYTF. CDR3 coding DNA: TGTGCCAGCAGTTTATATTATGCCGGTTCTAACTATGGCTACACCTTC.

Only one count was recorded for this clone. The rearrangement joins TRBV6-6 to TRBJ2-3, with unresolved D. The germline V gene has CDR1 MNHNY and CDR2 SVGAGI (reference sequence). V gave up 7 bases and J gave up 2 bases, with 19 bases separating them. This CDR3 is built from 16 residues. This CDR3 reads CASKRNSQGNTDTQYF. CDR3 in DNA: TGTGCCAGCAAAAGGAATAGCCAAGGTAACACAGATACGCAGTATTTT.

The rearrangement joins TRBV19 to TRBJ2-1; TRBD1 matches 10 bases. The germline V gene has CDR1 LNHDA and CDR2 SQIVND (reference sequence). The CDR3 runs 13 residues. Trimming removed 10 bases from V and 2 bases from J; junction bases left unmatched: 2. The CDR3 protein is CATGTGAYNEQFF. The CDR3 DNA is TGTGCCACCGGGACAGGGGCCTACAATGAGCAGTTCTTC.

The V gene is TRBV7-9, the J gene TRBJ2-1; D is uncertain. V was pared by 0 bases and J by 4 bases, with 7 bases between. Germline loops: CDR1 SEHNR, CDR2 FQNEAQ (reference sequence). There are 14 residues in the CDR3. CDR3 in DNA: TGTGCCAGCAGCTTAGCGTCCTTGTACAATGAGCAGTTCTTC. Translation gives CASSLASLYNEQFF.

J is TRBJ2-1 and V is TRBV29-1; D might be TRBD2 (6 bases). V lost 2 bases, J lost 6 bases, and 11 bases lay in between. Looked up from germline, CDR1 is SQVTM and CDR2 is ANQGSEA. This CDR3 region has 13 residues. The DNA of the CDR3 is TGCAGCGTTGAAAAAGGCGGGATCAATGAGCAGTTCTTC. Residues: CSVEKGGINEQFF.

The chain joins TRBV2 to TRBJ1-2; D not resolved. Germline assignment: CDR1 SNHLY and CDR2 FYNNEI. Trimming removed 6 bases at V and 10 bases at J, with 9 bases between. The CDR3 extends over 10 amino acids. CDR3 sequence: CASSGGPYTF. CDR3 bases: TGTGCCAGCAGCGGAGGTCCCTACACCTTC. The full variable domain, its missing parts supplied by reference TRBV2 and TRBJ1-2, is EPEVTQTPSHQVTQMGQEVILRCVPISNHLYFYWYRQILGQKVEFLVSFYNNEISEKSEIFDDQFSVERPDGSNFTLKIRSTKLEDSAMYFCASSGGPYTFGSGTRLTVV.

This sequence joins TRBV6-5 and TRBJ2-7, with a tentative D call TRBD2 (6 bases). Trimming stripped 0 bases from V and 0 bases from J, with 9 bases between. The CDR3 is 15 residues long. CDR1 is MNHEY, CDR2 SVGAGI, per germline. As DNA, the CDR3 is TGTGCCAGCAGTTACTCGGAGACTAGCTCCTACGAGCAGTACTTC. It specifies CASSYSETSSYEQYF.

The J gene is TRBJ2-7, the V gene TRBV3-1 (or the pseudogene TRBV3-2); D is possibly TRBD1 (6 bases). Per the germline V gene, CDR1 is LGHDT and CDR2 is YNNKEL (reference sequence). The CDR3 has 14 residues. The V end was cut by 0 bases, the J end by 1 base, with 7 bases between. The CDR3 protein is CASSQDTGSYEQYF. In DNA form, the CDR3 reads TGTGCCAGCAGCCAAGACACAGGGTCCTACGAGCAGTACTTC.

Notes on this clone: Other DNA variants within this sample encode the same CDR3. The CDR3 protein is CASRDSYNEQFF. CDR3 bases: TGTGCCAGCAGGGACAGCTACAATGAGCAGTTCTTC. The V call is TRBV6-5, the J call TRBJ2-1; tentative D call: TRBD1 (6 bases). Germline V CDR1 and CDR2: MNHEY, SVGAGI. V lost 6 bases and J lost 3, with 6 bases in between. The CDR3 consists of 12 residues.

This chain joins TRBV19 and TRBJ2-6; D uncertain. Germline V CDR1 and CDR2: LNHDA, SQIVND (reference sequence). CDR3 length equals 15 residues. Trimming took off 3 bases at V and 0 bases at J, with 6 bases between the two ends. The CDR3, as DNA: TGTGCCAGTAGTATTTTCAGCTCTGGGGCCAACGTCCTGACTTTC. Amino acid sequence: CASSIFSSGANVLTF.

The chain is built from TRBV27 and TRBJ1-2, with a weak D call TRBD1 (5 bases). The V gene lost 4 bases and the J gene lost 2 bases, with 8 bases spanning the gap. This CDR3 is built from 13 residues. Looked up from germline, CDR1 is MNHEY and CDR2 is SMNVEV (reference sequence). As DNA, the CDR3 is TGTGCCAGCAGTTCGACAGTAAACTATGGCTACACCTTC. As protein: CASSSTVNYGYTF.

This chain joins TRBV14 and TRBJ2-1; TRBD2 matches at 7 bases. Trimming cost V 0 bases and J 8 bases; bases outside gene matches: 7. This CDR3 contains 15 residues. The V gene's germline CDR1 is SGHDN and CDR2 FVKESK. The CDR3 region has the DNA TGTGCCAGCAGCCAAGATATCCGGGAGGATGATGAGCAGTTCTTC. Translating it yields CASSQDIREDDEQFF.

As DNA, the CDR3 is TGTGCCAGCAGTTTTACCGCTAAGCCCCAGCATTTT. Amino acid sequence: CASSFTAKPQHF. This sequence joins TRBV12-3 or TRBV12-4 and TRBJ1-5, with unresolved D. The V gene lost 3 bases and the J gene lost 8 bases, with 8 bases spanning the gap. The CDR3 runs 12 residues.

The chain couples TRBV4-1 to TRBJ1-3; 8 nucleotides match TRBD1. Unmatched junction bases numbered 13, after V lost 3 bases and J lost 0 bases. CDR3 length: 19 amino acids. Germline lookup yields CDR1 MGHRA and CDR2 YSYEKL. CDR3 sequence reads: CASSQPPGQARDSGNTIYF. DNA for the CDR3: TGCGCCAGCAGCCAGCCACCGGGACAGGCCCGAGACTCTGGAAACACCATATATTTT.

The CDR3 sequence is CASSTGPAPGNTIYF. The CDR3 DNA follows: TGTGCCAGCAGCACAGGGCCTGCACCTGGAAACACCATATATTTT. The chain recombines TRBV6-5 with TRBJ1-3; tentative D call: TRBD1 (6 bases). The germline gives CDR1 MNHEY, CDR2 SVGAGI. The CDR3 is 15 residues long. Trimming cost V 6 bases and J 2 bases, with 14 bases left between them.

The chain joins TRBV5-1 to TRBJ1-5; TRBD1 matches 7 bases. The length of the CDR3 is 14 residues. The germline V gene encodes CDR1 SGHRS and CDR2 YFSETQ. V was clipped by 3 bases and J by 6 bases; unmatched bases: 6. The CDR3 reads CASSSGQDPQPQHF. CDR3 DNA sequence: TGCGCCAGCAGCTCTGGACAGGATCCTCAGCCCCAGCATTTT.

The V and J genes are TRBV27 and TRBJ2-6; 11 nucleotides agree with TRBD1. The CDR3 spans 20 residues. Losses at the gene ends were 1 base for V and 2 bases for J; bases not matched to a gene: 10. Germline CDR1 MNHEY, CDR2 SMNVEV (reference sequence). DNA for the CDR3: TGTGCCAGCAGTTTATTGCCCCCGGACAGGGGGCGAACTGGGGCCAACGTCCTGACTTTC. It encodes CASSLLPPDRGRTGANVLTF.

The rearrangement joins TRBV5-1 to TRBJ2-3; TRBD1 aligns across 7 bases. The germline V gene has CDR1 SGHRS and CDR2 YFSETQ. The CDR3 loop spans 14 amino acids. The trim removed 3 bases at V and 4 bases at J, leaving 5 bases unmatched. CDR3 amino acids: CASSSGQAPDTQYF. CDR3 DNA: TGCGCCAGCAGCTCCGGACAGGCACCAGATACGCAGTATTTT. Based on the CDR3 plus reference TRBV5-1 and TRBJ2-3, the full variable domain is KAGVTQTPRYLIKTRGQQVTLSCSPISGHRSVSWYQQTPGQGLQFLFEYFSETQRNKGNFPGRFSGRQFSNSRSEMNVSTLELGDSALYLCASSSGQAPDTQYFGPGTRLTVL.